This T cell receptor beta chain was obtained from a study of T cell responses to AZD1222 COVID-19 vaccine (dated by TCRdb to the early 2020s). Turning to the overall study: A total of 233 trial participants underwent TCR sequencing, of whom roughly 210 had received two doses of AZD1222 and around 25 had received two doses of the MenACWY control vaccine. Trial participants were enrolled into age subgroups of 18-55, 56-69 and 70-plus years, which contained roughly 140, 27 and 60 TCR-sequenced participants, respectively.

The paper's findings and limits, for the study overall: The vaccine-associated CD4 TCRs covered the entire spike protein, and the dominant responses fell in regions 160-218 and 743-854. In the small 56-69-year group, the increase in depth fell short of significance, most likely because of low power. Conclusions about previously exposed vaccinees are limited, since just 6 or 7 AZD1222 recipients were seropositive for SARS-CoV-2 at baseline. Participants were mostly white British, with more females than males. The authors suggested clonal diversity may have been underestimated. Epitopes outside the regions mutated in the B.1.351 and B.1.1.7 variants were reportedly recognized by nearly half of the unique spike-specific TCRs. No day 14 peak-response samples were available, so repertoires were characterized only after the peak T cell response. After two AZD1222 doses, both the breadth and the depth of spike-specific TCRs were significantly higher than at day 0 and than in MenACWY recipients.

The CDR3 regions of human TCRbeta chains were analyzed by immunosequencing. The published analysis was carried out like this. Repertoire TCRs were matched against a reference library of SARS-CoV-2-specific TCRs generated with the MIRA antigen-specificity platform. Breadth meant the fraction of unique TCRs that were SARS-CoV-2-associated, whereas depth meant the fraction of total T cells that were SARS-CoV-2-associated. Using the MIRA data, each spike-specific TCR was assigned both to the spike region to which the TCR was reactive and to a CD4 or CD8 class. Log10-transformed breadth and depth values were compared by one-way ANOVA with Sidak's multiple comparisons tests. TCRdb took this table from immuneACCESS and kept in-frame rearrangements with V and J called. Such tables lack part of the clones; where checked against another copy, unresolved V genes explain under half of the gap, and the rest is unexplained. That table supplies the V and J calls and clone size; D and trimming were determined from the DNA. Across this sample there are about 140,000 clones, with under 95% seen only once. The biggest ten clones account for around 6.9% of the sample.

Including the terminal cysteine and phenylalanine, the CDR3 comprises 15 residues. Only CDR3 DNA remains: 45 bases, in frame from the first base. V and J lose 5 bases and 4 bases, and a span of 15 bases separates them. For CDR1 and CDR2, the germline V gene lists KGHDR and SFDVKD. Worth noting for this clone: Its antigen is still unknown. Base qualities are not provided; no much larger clone lies one nucleotide away.

The time point label on this specimen signifies: about 28 days (+/-7) after the second vaccine dose. In the paper's terms, the treatment or condition label means: meningococcal conjugate vaccine given as trial control. Vaccinee samples came from UK trials COV001 and COV002, including a single-blind randomized controlled phase 2/3 trial of AZD1222 (ChAdOx1 nCoV-19) in healthy adults. For TCRbeta chain sequencing, PBMC samples were collected from trial participants at day 0 and at day 28 after the second dose. The V and J genes are TRBV24-1 and TRBJ2-3; no D segment can be confidently identified. The receptor was derived from an adult who received the MenACWY meningococcal vaccine as a control. Sequenced here: peripheral blood, sampled 28 days after the second dose of the MenACWY control vaccine. The CDR3 protein sequence reads: CATSVDKGQADTQYF. The DNA sequence reads TGTGCCACCAGTGTAGATAAGGGTCAGGCAGATACGCAGTATTTT.